This TCR beta chain originates from a study of CD8 T cells in Susac syndrome. After extraction with the RNeasy kit, about 0.5 to 1 ug of the RNA was reverse transcribed using random hexamers. immunoSEQ multiplex PCR amplified TCR beta CDR3 across 54 Vbeta, 13 Jbeta. In TCRdb, the immunoSEQ multiplex PCR reads were re-called with MiXCR into one record per CDR3 protein. Of some 77,000 distinct CDR3 sequences listed, about 92% are singletons. Study-level points and caveats: As the study acknowledged, the number of individuals who were part of its TCR sequencing and HLA analysis was relatively small.

With respect to this clonotype: No antigen is known for it.

CDR3 size: 16 residues. V lost 3 bases to trimming and J lost 0 bases, with 12 bases between them. The V gene's germline CDR1 is LNHDA and CDR2 SQIVND (reference sequence). Sequencing of TCR beta, carried out with a high-throughput approach, was applied to CD8+ and CD4+ T cells from the blood. The chain has TRBV19 and TRBJ2-1; a weak D match, TRBD2 (5 bases). Sequences were obtained from CD4+ T cells from PBMCs. This TCR came from a human donor with Susac syndrome. The CDR3 region has the DNA TGTGCCAGTAGTATCAAGCGGTTGAGCTCCTACAATGAGCAGTTCTTC. Protein product: CASSIKRLSSYNEQFF.